These 2 T cell receptor beta chains share one sample of origin, sequenced in a study of blood T cell repertoires in COVID-19. Libraries were prepared by immunoSEQ multiplex PCR; TCRdb keeps only in-frame clonotypes and omits some of them. Counted here are approximately 6,400 clones, around nine tenths occurring once; the ten biggest clones make up approximately 7%. What was sequenced was peripheral blood. These receptors all stem from a human donor in a cohort sampled during active COVID-19.

V usage is TRBV7-8 and J usage is TRBJ2-7, with 8 nucleotides matching TRBD1. This CDR3 spans 16 amino acids. CDR1 SGHVS and CDR2 FQNEAQ come from the germline V gene. Trimming removed 4 bases from V and 1 base from J; junction bases left unmatched: 9. CDR3 nucleotides: TGTGCCAGCAGCTCCCGGACAGGGACGATTTCCTACGAGCAGTACTTC. Translating it yields CASSSRTGTISYEQYF.

This chain uses TRBV2 with TRBJ2-5; maybe TRBD2 (5 bases). The CDR3 extends over 11 amino acids. Germline values: CDR1 SNHLY, CDR2 FYNNEI. V gave up 8 bases and J gave up 5 bases, with 9 bases separating them. DNA for the CDR3: TGTGCCAGCGGGGAGTGGGAGACCCAGTACTTC. This translates into CASGEWETQYF.